These T cell receptor beta chains were read from a single sample in a study of cytomegalovirus exposure and HLA in healthy donors. Profiled with immunoSEQ multiplex PCR; TCRdb holds only in-frame clones, not every one. This table has about 160,000 clones, roughly 82% appearing once. Material for sequencing was PBMCs. These receptors all come from a man aged 45-65 years in good health and CMV-seropositive. CDR3s include the opening cysteine and the closing phenylalanine or tryptophan. The order of the fields is V gene, clone size, J gene, D gene, CDR3 DNA, CDR3 protein. A D gene is named only where the DNA matches it firmly. Where a row states a size, it is once, few, many or the class of an expanded clone; other rows omit it.

TRBV7-2	-	TRBJ1-1	-	TGTGCCAGCAGCTTAGAAGCGCAGGGCACTGAAGCTTTCTTT	CASSLEAQGTEAFF
TRBV5-1	-	TRBJ2-1	TRBD2	TGCGCCAGCAGCTTGGAGGCTAGCGGGAATGAGCAGTTCTTC	CASSLEASGNEQFF
TRBV28	-	TRBJ1-2	TRBD1	TGTGCCAGCAGTTTGTTAGACAGGGACGGCTACACCTTC	CASSLLDRDGYTF
TRBV7-9	-	TRBJ2-7	-	TGTGCCAGCAGCTCAGGGGTTCAGGGCTACGAGCAGTACTTC	CASSSGVQGYEQYF
TRBV6-6	-	TRBJ1-4	TRBD1	TGTGCCAGCAGATTTGGGACAGGGGCTGAAAAACTGTTTTTT	CASRFGTGAEKLFF
TRBV6-1	few	TRBJ1-2	TRBD1	TGTGCCAGTTCCGGACAGGGCTATGGCTACACCTTC	CASSGQGYGYTF
TRBV19	few	TRBJ2-6	-	TGTGCCAGTAGTGACAGGAACTCTGGGGCCAACGTCCTGACTTTC	CASSDRNSGANVLTF
TRBV28	few	TRBJ2-3	-	TGTGCCAGCCTGGTTGCGGGGGCCACAGATACGCAGTATTTT	CASLVAGATDTQYF
TRBV9	-	TRBJ1-2	TRBD1	TGTGCCAGCACCGTGGGTGGGACAGAGAACTATGGCTACACCTTC	CASTVGGTENYGYTF
TRBV6-6	-	TRBJ1-5	-	TGTGCCAGCAGTTTGGTGGCGGATAATCAGCCCCAGCATTTT	CASSLVADNQPQHF
TRBV9	-	TRBJ2-2	TRBD2	TGTGCCAGCACCCGATCTGGGGCTAGCGGGAGTCCCGGGGAGCTGTTTTTT	CASTRSGASGSPGELFF
TRBV9	-	TRBJ1-1	TRBD1	TGTGCCAGCAGCGTGGGGGGACAGTTGAACACTGAAGCTTTCTTT	CASSVGGQLNTEAFF
TRBV5-1	-	TRBJ2-5	TRBD2	TGCGCCAGCAGCCCCACCGGGACTAGCGGGAGGGCTAAGCACTTC	CASSPTGTSGRAKHF
TRBV6-1	-	TRBJ2-3	-	TGTGCCAGCAGTTTCTACAGGGAGTCAGATACGCAGTATTTT	CASSFYRESDTQYF
TRBV5-8	-	TRBJ1-5	-	TGTGCCAGCAGCTTGAATGGCAATCGGCCCCAGCATTTT	CASSLNGNRPQHF
TRBV10-1	-	TRBJ1-1	-	TGCGCCAGCAAAAAACTCCAACGAGCGCAGGGGCTGAACACTGAAGCTTTCTTT	CASKKLQRAQGLNTEAFF
TRBV27	-	TRBJ2-2	TRBD2	TGTGCCAGCAGTTTATTGACGGGGGGAACTCCCGGGGAGCTGTTTTTT	CASSLLTGGTPGELFF
TRBV18	-	TRBJ2-3	TRBD2	TGTGCCAGCTCACCTGGACTAGCGGGAGATTACACAGATACGCAGTATTTT	CASSPGLAGDYTDTQYF
TRBV7-2	-	TRBJ2-7	TRBD2	TGTGCCAGCAGCCTCGAGGCCGGGGGGGTCTACGAGCAGTACTTC	CASSLEAGGVYEQYF
TRBV29-1	-	TRBJ1-1	TRBD1	TGCAGCGTTGGTGGTCAGGGGGACACTGAAGCTTTCTTT	CSVGGQGDTEAFF